One and the same sample provided the 11 T cell receptor beta chains below, sequenced in a study of T cell responses to AZD1222 COVID-19 vaccine. Produced via immunoSEQ multiplex PCR; TCRdb's table is partial and in-frame only. This table has 75,000 to 100,000 clones, about 92% appearing once. Sequenced material: peripheral blood, taken on day 0 of AZD1222 vaccination. The receptors stem from an adult in good health.

The genes are TRBV2 and TRBJ1-3; TRBD1 matches 9 bases. In germline, CDR1 is SNHLY, CDR2 FYNNEI. The length of the CDR3 is 15 residues. J lost 3 bases, V lost 6 bases, and 6 bases had no gene match. This CDR3 is CASSPDRGFGNTIYF. CDR3 nucleotides: TGTGCCAGCAGCCCGGACAGGGGTTTTGGAAACACCATATATTTT.

This clone was detected only a few times. This chain joins TRBV5-5 and TRBJ1-2, with D hard to call. In germline, CDR1 is SGHKS, CDR2 YYEKEE (reference sequence). Trimming took 0 bases from V and 0 from J, leaving 15 bases between them. The CDR3 is 17 amino acids. The CDR3 coding sequence is TGTGCCAGCAGCTTGGACAGAACATATGCCCCTAACTATGGCTACACCTTC. Its translation: CASSLDRTYAPNYGYTF.

The chain carries TRBV5-5 and TRBJ1-1; TRBD1 matches at 7 bases. This CDR3 spans 13 amino acids. V lost 4 bases to trimming and J lost 5 bases; unmatched junction nucleotides: 5. The germline CDR1 and CDR2 sequences are SGHKS and YYEKEE (reference sequence). The CDR3 spells CASSITGETEAFF. As DNA, the CDR3 is TGTGCCAGCAGCATTACAGGGGAAACTGAAGCTTTCTTT.

The chain joins TRBV2 to TRBJ1-5; D is unresolved. The V and J ends lost 1 base and 0 bases respectively, with 7 bases between them. This CDR3 spans 15 amino acids. Germline V gives CDR1 SNHLY, CDR2 FYNNEI. CDR3 coding DNA: TGTGCCAGCAGTGAAGAAGGGTATAGCAATCAGCCCCAGCATTTT. Protein: CASSEEGYSNQPQHF. Drawing the rest from reference TRBV2 and TRBJ1-5, the complete variable domain is EPEVTQTPSHQVTQMGQEVILRCVPISNHLYFYWYRQILGQKVEFLVSFYNNEISEKSEIFDDQFSVERPDGSNFTLKIRSTKLEDSAMYFCASSEEGYSNQPQHFGDGTRLSIL.

The J gene is TRBJ1-4, the V gene TRBV5-4; 10 bases agree with TRBD1. The CDR3 loop spans 18 amino acids. Germline loops: CDR1 SGHNT, CDR2 YYREEE (reference sequence). The V and J ends lost 4 bases and 4 bases, in that order; junction bases with no gene match: 13. CDR3 sequence reads: CASSGGTGAMNRNEKLFF. CDR3 nucleotide sequence: TGTGCCAGCAGCGGAGGGACAGGGGCGATGAACCGTAATGAAAAACTGTTTTTT.

The rearrangement links TRBV10-1 to TRBJ1-1, with D unresolved. Between the trimmed V and J ends, which lost 3 bases and 0 bases, there was a span of 8 bases. Germline V gene lookup returns CDR1 WNHNN and CDR2 SYGVQD (reference sequence). The CDR3 runs 14 residues. CDR3 in DNA: TGCGCCAGCAGTGAATGTCAGTTGAACACTGAAGCTTTCTTT. Residues: CASSECQLNTEAFF.

V and J are TRBV6-1 and TRBJ1-1; D is perhaps TRBD1 (5 bases). With 2 bases removed from V and 3 bases from J, the gap between germline ends came to 22 bases. Germline V gene data show CDR1 as MNHNS and CDR2 as SASEGT. This CDR3 spans 18 amino acids. As DNA, the CDR3 is TGTGCCAGCAGTGAAACCCTGAGGAGGGACCCGATGTACACTGAAGCTTTCTTT. It specifies CASSETLRRDPMYTEAFF.

To note about this clone: Mismatch with germline at one junction end may stem from a read error. This chain links TRBV5-1 with TRBJ1-4; D remains unclear. There are 10 residues in the CDR3. The germline gives CDR1 SGHRS, CDR2 YFSETQ. The CDR3 nucleotides read TGCGCCAGCAGCTTGGCGGAATGGGATTTT. Translating gives CASSLAEWDF.

The chain couples TRBV30 to TRBJ2-7; D is tentatively TRBD1 or TRBD2 (5 bases each). Trimming cost V 5 bases and J 3 bases, with 17 bases left between them. The CDR3 loop spans 14 amino acids. Per germline, CDR1 GTSNPN and CDR2 SVGIG (reference sequence). DNA of the CDR3: TGTGCCTGGGCCGGCTGGGACGGGAACTACGAGCAGTACTTC. It translates to CAWAGWDGNYEQYF.

Written as DNA, the CDR3 is TGTGCCAGCTCACCACGGGGCCCCCCTAACACCGGGGAGCTGTTTTTT. Translation gives CASSPRGPPNTGELFF. The rearrangement links TRBV18 to TRBJ2-2, with a weak D call TRBD1 (5 bases). Germline V CDR1 and CDR2: KGHSH, LQKENI. This CDR3 comprises 16 residues. Between the trimmed V and J ends, which lost 1 base and 2 bases, there was a span of 11 bases. The full variable domain, completed using reference TRBV18 and TRBJ2-2, is NAGVMQNPRHLVRRRGQEARLRCSPMKGHSHVYWYRQLPEEGLKFMVYLQKENIIDESGMPKERFSAEFPKEGPSILRIQQVVRGDSAAYFCASSPRGPPNTGELFFGEGSRLTVL.

The V call is TRBV18, the J call TRBJ1-1, with D uncertain. This CDR3 has 14 amino acids. Trimming removed 7 bases from V and 2 bases from J, with 14 bases in between. Germline V gene sequence: CDR1 KGHSH, CDR2 LQKENI. The CDR3 DNA follows: TGTGCCAGCTTCACCGGGGTTCTTAACACTGAAGCTTTCTTT. As protein: CASFTGVLNTEAFF.